The 27 T cell receptor beta chains below were found in one sample sequenced in a study of T cells in localized non-small cell lung cancer. Some clones are missing from TCRdb's copy, which holds only in-frame ones; the method was immunoSEQ multiplex PCR. The sample records approximately 15,000 clones, approximately 85% being singletons. The starting material was peripheral blood, obtained before any cancer treatment. The receptor set was obtained from a female donor over 55 with stage I squamous cell lung carcinoma.

This chain connects TRBV29-1 to TRBJ1-1, with 8 bases lining up with TRBD1. Per the germline V gene, CDR1 is SQVTM and CDR2 is ANQGSEA. With 7 bases clipped from V and 4 bases from J, the junction kept 8 bases outside the gene matches. The CDR3 has 13 residues. The CDR3 nucleotides are TGCAGCGACCGGACAGGGCTAGGCACTGAAGCTTTCTTT. Its protein product is CSDRTGLGTEAFF. Looking up the rest from reference TRBV29-1 and TRBJ1-1 gives the full variable domain: SAVISQKPSRDICQRGTSLTIQCQVDSQVTMMFWYRQQPGQSLTLIATANQGSEATYESGFVIDKFPISRPNLTFSTLTVSNMSPEDSSIYLCSDRTGLGTEAFFGQGTRLTVV.

This clone was counted a single time. This chain links TRBV30 with TRBJ2-2; 7 bases are shared with TRBD1. CDR3 length: 15 amino acids. J lost 6 bases, V lost 3 bases, and 10 bases had no gene match. Germline V gene sequence: CDR1 GTSNPN, CDR2 SVGIG (reference sequence). In DNA form, the CDR3 reads TGTGCCTGGAGCCCGTTAGGGACAGTCCCCGGGGAGCTGTTTTTT. Translation gives CAWSPLGTVPGELFF.

V is TRBV5-1 and J is TRBJ2-3; no clear D gene. The germline CDR1 and CDR2 sequences are SGHRS and YFSETQ. V was cut by 5 bases and J by 2 bases, with 9 bases left in between. The CDR3 is 13 residues long. The CDR3 reads CASSFGNTDTQYF. The CDR3 DNA follows: TGCGCCAGCAGTTTTGGCAACACAGATACGCAGTATTTT. The variable domain in full, completed from reference TRBV5-1 and TRBJ2-3, reads KAGVTQTPRYLIKTRGQQVTLSCSPISGHRSVSWYQQTPGQGLQFLFEYFSETQRNKGNFPGRFSGRQFSNSRSEMNVSTLELGDSALYLCASSFGNTDTQYFGPGTRLTVL.

This chain links TRBV7-3 with TRBJ1-1; weak D call: TRBD1 (5 bases). Per germline, CDR1 SGHTA and CDR2 FQGTGA. The CDR3 length is 14 residues. V lost 6 bases, J lost 1 base, and 12 bases lay in between. The CDR3, as DNA: TGTGCCAGCAGGCTGGGACCGACGAACACTGAAGCTTTCTTT. It yields the protein CASRLGPTNTEAFF.

V and J are TRBV6-5 and TRBJ2-6, with D uncertain. Germline V gene data show CDR1 as MNHEY and CDR2 as SVGAGI. V was shortened by 0 bases and J by 13 bases, with 4 bases between the two germline ends. The length of the CDR3 is 11 residues. The DNA of the CDR3 is TGTGCCAGCAGTTACTCTGGTGTCCTGACTTTC. Translated, it gives CASSYSGVLTF.

This chain links TRBV29-1 with TRBJ2-3; 10 nucleotides line up with TRBD1. V was pared by 4 bases and J by 2 bases, with 3 bases of the junction left unmatched. The length of the CDR3 is 14 residues. Per germline, CDR1 SQVTM and CDR2 ANQGSEA. CDR3 nucleotides: TGCAGCGTTGTCGACAGGGGGCCCACAGATACGCAGTATTTT. Protein product: CSVVDRGPTDTQYF.

J is TRBJ1-1 and V is TRBV11-2, with no clear D. Trimming removed 7 bases from V and 3 bases from J, with 15 bases in between. The germline V gene has CDR1 SGHAT and CDR2 FQNNGV. CDR3 length: 14 residues. CDR3: CASTRNHGYTEAFF. Here the CDR3 DNA reads TGTGCCAGCACCCGCAACCACGGGTACACTGAAGCTTTCTTT.

In nucleotides, the CDR3 is TGTGCCAGCAGCTTGCGCGGAGACATCTATGGCTACACCTTC. Translated: CASSLRGDIYGYTF. The chain employs TRBV7-2 and TRBJ1-2; D gene unclear. The germline gives CDR1 SGHTA, CDR2 FQGNSA. V lost 3 bases and J 4 bases, leaving 12 bases between the germline ends. The CDR3 spans 14 residues.

The rearrangement joins TRBV7-3 to TRBJ2-6, with TRBD1 matching over 8 bases. With 1 base clipped from V and 0 bases from J, the junction kept 8 bases outside the gene matches. This CDR3 has 19 amino acids. Germline CDR1 is SGHTA and CDR2 is FQGTGA. CDR3 sequence: CASSLIRDRTISGANVLTF. In DNA, the CDR3 is TGTGCCAGCAGCTTAATACGGGACAGGACTATCTCTGGGGCCAACGTCCTGACTTTC.

The V and J genes are TRBV6-5 and TRBJ2-1; D may be TRBD2 (5 bases). V was cut by 6 bases and J by 10 bases, with 16 bases left in between. This CDR3 has 13 residues. CDR1 MNHEY and CDR2 SVGAGI come from the germline V gene. The CDR3 here is CASSIRGSHEQFF. The CDR3 nucleotides read TGTGCCAGCAGCATACGAGGGTCCCACGAGCAGTTCTTC.

V usage is TRBV11-3 and J usage is TRBJ2-1; 14 nucleotides line up with TRBD2. Trimming took 3 bases from V and 10 from J; bases not matched to a gene: 5. This CDR3 contains 15 residues. The germline V gene encodes CDR1 SGHNT and CDR2 YENEEA. The CDR3 DNA sequence: TGTGCCAGCAGCTTGGGACTAGCGGGAGAGGAGGAGCAGTTCTTC. Translation: CASSLGLAGEEEQFF.

The V and J genes are TRBV18 and TRBJ2-7; D might be TRBD1 (6 bases). The CDR3 covers 14 residues. Looked up from germline, CDR1 is KGHSH and CDR2 is LQKENI. Trimming pared 2 bases from V and 4 bases from J, leaving 12 bases between. The CDR3 nucleotides read TGTGCCAGCTCACCAACGGACAGAGAATACGAGCAGTACTTC. Translation gives CASSPTDREYEQYF. The full variable domain, its missing parts supplied by reference TRBV18 and TRBJ2-7, is NAGVMQNPRHLVRRRGQEARLRCSPMKGHSHVYWYRQLPEEGLKFMVYLQKENIIDESGMPKERFSAEFPKEGPSILRIQQVVRGDSAAYFCASSPTDREYEQYFGPGTRLTVT.

This clone was detected a few times. This sequence joins TRBV4-1 and TRBJ2-7; TRBD2 might be the D (6 bases). This CDR3 is built from 15 residues. Germline V lookup: CDR1 MGHRA, CDR2 YSYEKL. V lost 4 bases to trimming and J lost 2 bases, with 15 bases between them. CDR3 in amino acids: CASSPRGGRTYEQYF. The CDR3 DNA sequence: TGCGCCAGCAGCCCCCGAGGAGGGCGCACCTACGAGCAGTACTTC.

The chain is built from TRBV18 and TRBJ2-5; TRBD1 or TRBD2 may be the D gene (5 bases each). Germline V gene data show CDR1 as KGHSH and CDR2 as LQKENI. With 3 bases removed from V and 5 bases from J, the gap between germline ends came to 10 bases. The length of the CDR3 is 13 residues. The CDR3 region is CASSPGEGETQYF. The CDR3 nucleotides read TGTGCCAGCTCACCCGGAGAGGGGGAGACCCAGTACTTC.

V gene TRBV5-1 combines with J gene TRBJ1-5, with D perhaps matching TRBD1 (5 bases). From germline, CDR1 is SGHRS and CDR2 YFSETQ. This CDR3 comprises 15 residues. Trimming removed 0 bases from V and 2 bases from J, with 9 bases in between. The CDR3 bases are TGCGCCAGCAGCTTGGAGGGGCAGGGCAATCAGCCCCAGCATTTT. This translates into CASSLEGQGNQPQHF. Filled out from reference TRBV5-1 and TRBJ1-5, the complete variable domain reads KAGVTQTPRYLIKTRGQQVTLSCSPISGHRSVSWYQQTPGQGLQFLFEYFSETQRNKGNFPGRFSGRQFSNSRSEMNVSTLELGDSALYLCASSLEGQGNQPQHFGDGTRLSIL.

The J gene is TRBJ1-1, the V gene TRBV7-9; D ambiguous. The CDR3 sequence is 13 residues long. The germline V and J ends were trimmed by 1 base and 0 bases, with 3 bases remaining between them. The V gene's germline CDR1 is SEHNR and CDR2 FQNEAQ (reference sequence). The CDR3 DNA sequence: TGTGCCAGCAGCTTAGTCATGAACACTGAAGCTTTCTTT. Residues: CASSLVMNTEAFF.

This clone was detected only a few times. V gene TRBV7-8 combines with J gene TRBJ1-2; the match to TRBD1 covers 9 bases. The V gene's germline CDR1 is SGHVS and CDR2 FQNEAQ. J gave up 2 bases and V 1 base, and 17 bases lay outside the gene matches. The CDR3 consists of 20 residues. The CDR3 is CASSLDRGILGQGLNYGYTF. Here the CDR3 DNA reads TGTGCCAGCAGCTTAGATAGAGGGATACTGGGACAGGGTTTAAACTATGGCTACACCTTC.

The V gene is TRBV13, the J gene TRBJ1-2, with D possibly being TRBD1 (6 bases). The germline V gene encodes CDR1 PRHDT and CDR2 FYEKMQ (reference sequence). V lost 0 bases and J 4 bases, leaving 6 bases between the germline ends. The CDR3 is made up of 13 amino acids. Written as DNA, the CDR3 is TGTGCCAGCAGCTTAGGACAGGGCTATGGCTACACCTTC. It translates to CASSLGQGYGYTF. Using reference TRBV13 and TRBJ1-2 for the parts outside the CDR3, the full variable domain is AAGVIQSPRHLIKEKRETATLKCYPIPRHDTVYWYQQGPGQDPQFLISFYEKMQSDKGSIPDRFSAQQFSDYHSELNMSSLELGDSALYFCASSLGQGYGYTFGSGTRLTVV.

The chain uses TRBV4-1 and TRBJ2-3, with TRBD2 matching 9 bases. The CDR3 runs 16 residues. Germline V gene data show CDR1 as MGHRA and CDR2 as YSYEKL. After removal of 0 bases from V and 3 bases from J, the junction contained 4 bases not matched to a gene. The CDR3 loop reads CASSQEIAGETDTQYF. The CDR3 bases are TGCGCCAGCAGCCAAGAAATAGCGGGGGAGACAGATACGCAGTATTTT.

This clone came up once. This sequence joins TRBV25-1 and TRBJ1-1, with unresolved D. With 3 bases removed from V and 0 bases from J, the gap between germline ends came to 11 bases. Germline CDR1 and CDR2: MGHDK and SYGVNS. The CDR3 has 15 residues. The CDR3 DNA follows: TGTGCCAGCAGTGACTCTTCAAGGCTGAACACTGAAGCTTTCTTT. Translated: CASSDSSRLNTEAFF. Variable domain in full (rest from reference TRBV25-1 and TRBJ1-1): EADIYQTPRYLVIGTGKKITLECSQTMGHDKMYWYQQDPGMELHLIHYSYGVNSTEKGDLSSESTVSRIRTEHFPLTLESARPSHTSQYLCASSDSSRLNTEAFFGQGTRLTVV.

The chain uses TRBV9 and TRBJ2-1, with TRBD1 as a possible D gene (5 bases). V was cut by 0 bases and J by 8 bases, with 15 bases left in between. There are 15 residues in the CDR3. CDR1 and CDR2 (germline): SGDLS, YYNGEE. The CDR3 is CASSVEPQGGHEQFF. Written as DNA, the CDR3 is TGTGCCAGCAGCGTAGAACCGCAGGGTGGCCATGAGCAGTTCTTC.

The genes are TRBV4-3 and TRBJ1-1, with D maybe TRBD1 (5 bases). This CDR3 spans 14 amino acids. Germline values: CDR1 LGHNA, CDR2 YSLEER. V shed 5 bases and J shed 3 bases, with 13 bases lying between them. The CDR3: CASSWGRRDTEAFF. The CDR3 DNA is TGCGCCAGCAGCTGGGGGAGGAGGGACACTGAAGCTTTCTTT.

This chain links TRBV18 with TRBJ2-3, with 7 bases fitting TRBD1. V was clipped by 3 bases and J by 5 bases; unmatched bases: 5. The CDR3 totals 14 residues. In germline, CDR1 is KGHSH, CDR2 LQKENI. The DNA of the CDR3 is TGTGCCAGCTCACCGACAGGGAACCTAGATACGCAGTATTTT. It encodes CASSPTGNLDTQYF.

The chain recombines TRBV2 with TRBJ1-2, with D perhaps TRBD1 (6 bases). This CDR3 is 14 amino acids long. V dropped 0 bases and J dropped 4 bases, with 9 bases sitting between them. Germline CDR1 and CDR2: SNHLY and FYNNEI. The CDR3 sequence is CASSEATGPYGYTF. For the CDR3, the DNA is TGTGCCAGCAGTGAAGCCACAGGGCCCTATGGCTACACCTTC.

The chain employs TRBV4-1 and TRBJ1-4; a possible D gene is TRBD1 (5 bases). There are 13 residues in the CDR3. Germline loops: CDR1 MGHRA, CDR2 YSYEKL. Trimming removed 3 bases at V and 6 bases at J, with 8 bases between. DNA of the CDR3: TGCGCCAGCAGCCAGGGGGTGGATGAAAAACTGTTTTTT. Residues: CASSQGVDEKLFF.

This clone turned up a few times. The chain carries TRBV25-1 and TRBJ1-2; D not resolved. V lost 2 bases and J lost 4, with 14 bases in between. Germline V CDR1 and CDR2: MGHDK, SYGVNS. The CDR3 extends over 15 amino acids. The CDR3 DNA reads TGTGCCAGCAGTGAACCCGGCGATTTGGGCTATGGCTACACCTTC. As protein: CASSEPGDLGYGYTF.

CDR3 in amino acids: CASSLGDRGLTNEKLFF. CDR3 DNA sequence: TGCGCCAGCAGCTTGGGGGACAGGGGGCTGACTAATGAAAAACTGTTTTTT. V is TRBV5-1 and J is TRBJ1-4; 12 bases map to TRBD1. This CDR3 region has 17 residues. The trim removed 0 bases at V and 2 bases at J, leaving 2 bases unmatched. Germline loops: CDR1 SGHRS, CDR2 YFSETQ.